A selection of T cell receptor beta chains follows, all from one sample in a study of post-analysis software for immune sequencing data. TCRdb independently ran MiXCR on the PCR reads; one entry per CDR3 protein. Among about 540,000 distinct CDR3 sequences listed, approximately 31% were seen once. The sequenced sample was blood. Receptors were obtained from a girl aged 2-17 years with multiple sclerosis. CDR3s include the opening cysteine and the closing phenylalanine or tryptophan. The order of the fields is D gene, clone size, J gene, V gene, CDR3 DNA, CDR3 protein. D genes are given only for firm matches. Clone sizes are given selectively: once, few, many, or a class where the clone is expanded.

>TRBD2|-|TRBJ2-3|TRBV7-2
TGTGCCAGCAGCGCCAAGCGGGGCATAGATACGCAGTATTTT
CASSAKRGIDTQYF
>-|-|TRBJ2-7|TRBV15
TGTGCCACCAGCAGTTTTTCCCCATCCTACGAGCAGTACTTC
CATSSFSPSYEQYF
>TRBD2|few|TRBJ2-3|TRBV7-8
TGTGCCAGCAGCTTAGTTACTAGCGCGAGAACAGATACGCAGTATTTT
CASSLVTSARTDTQYF
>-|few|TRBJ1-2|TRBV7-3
TGTGCCAGCAGCCCACATGGGGACCCTCGTGGGAACTATGGCTACACCTTC
CASSPHGDPRGNYGYTF
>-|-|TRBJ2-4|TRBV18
TGTGCCAGCTCACTACCGGAAATCATTAACATTCAGTACTTC
CASSLPEIINIQYF
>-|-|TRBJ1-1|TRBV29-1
TGCAGCATCGCCCTGGTTGGGCTTGGTTCTGAAGCTTTCTTT
CSIALVGLGSEAFF
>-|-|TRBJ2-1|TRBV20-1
TGCAGTGCCAGCAAGCCGGGGGCGGACAATGGGCAGTTCTTC
CSASKPGADNGQFF
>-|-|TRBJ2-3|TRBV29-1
TGCAGCGTTGGGAGGGGGCCAGATACGCAGTATTTT
CSVGRGPDTQYF
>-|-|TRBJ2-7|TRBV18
TGTGCCAGCTCATCTATTTCTCCAGGGACCGGGCGGGGTCACGAGCAGTACTTC
CASSSISPGTGRGHEQYF
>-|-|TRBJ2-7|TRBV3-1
TGTGCCAGCAGCCAGGGGTCGGGGCCGTTAGGTTCCTACGAGCAGTACTTC
CASSQGSGPLGSYEQYF
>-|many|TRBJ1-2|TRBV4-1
TGCGCCAGCAGCCAAGGAGCGAGGGCTAACTATGGCTACACCTTC
CASSQGARANYGYTF
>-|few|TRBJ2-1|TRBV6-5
TGTGCCAGCAGTTTGGGGGCGCAGCAGTTCTTC
CASSLGAQQFF
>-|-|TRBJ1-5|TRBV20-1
TGCAGTGCTAGAGATGAGGAGGGTAAGCCCCAGCATTTT
CSARDEEGKPQHF
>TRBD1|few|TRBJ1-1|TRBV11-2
TGTGCCAGCAGCTTAGACCGCGGGAGATGGGACAGGGTAAACATGAACACTGAAGCTTTCTTT
CASSLDRGRWDRVNMNTEAFF
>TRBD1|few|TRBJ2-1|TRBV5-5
TGTGCCAGCAGCCCAAGGGGACAGTTCAATGAGCAGTTCTTC
CASSPRGQFNEQFF
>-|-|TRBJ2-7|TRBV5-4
TGTGCCAGCAGCTTAAGACAGGTTGGATACGAGCAGTACTTC
CASSLRQVGYEQYF
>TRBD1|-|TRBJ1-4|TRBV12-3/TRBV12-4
TGTGCCAGCAGCGGTACAGGGGGGAGTGATGAAAAACTGTTTTTT
CASSGTGGSDEKLFF
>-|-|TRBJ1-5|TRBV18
TGTGCCAGCTCAGCAGGGATTGGCAATCAGCCCCAGCATTTT
CASSAGIGNQPQHF
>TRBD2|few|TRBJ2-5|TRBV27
TGTGCCAGCAGTTCTGCCGGGACTAGCGGGGGTCGAGAGACCCAGTACTTC
CASSSAGTSGGRETQYF
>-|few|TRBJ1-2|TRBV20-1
TGCAGTGCTATTTCACTCCCGGGACACCCCCGTGGGAATGGCTACACCTTC
CSAISLPGHPRGNGYTF
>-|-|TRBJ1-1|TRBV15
TGTGCCACCAGCAGAGGAGCGTCTAGCGGCAACACTGAAGCTTTCTTT
CATSRGASSGNTEAFF
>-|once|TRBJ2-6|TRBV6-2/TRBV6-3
TGTGCCAGCAGTGACGGACTTCCACGGACTTTC
CASSDGLPRTF